Each of the 28 T cell receptor beta chains below was sequenced from the same sample in a study of CD8 T cells in ankylosing spondylitis. Overall study findings and caveats: What seemed typical of ankylosing spondylitis blood was a TCR beta motif built from under 10 highly homologous variants.

From the 5' RACE reads, TCRdb called clonotypes with MiXCR, one entry per CDR3 protein. In the table there are about 130,000 distinct CDR3 sequences, 17% of which are singletons. Their recognized antigens are unknown. Sequenced sample: blood, either unsorted or a sorted T cell fraction (not recorded which). The receptor set was obtained from a male donor with ankylosing spondylitis.

This clonotype occurred a few times. The chain links TRBV12-3 or TRBV12-4 to TRBJ2-3; TRBD2 matches at 10 bases. This CDR3 region has 15 residues. With 8 bases clipped from V and 2 bases from J, the junction kept 7 bases outside the gene matches. Here the CDR3 DNA reads TGTGCCAGCGCGGCGACTAGCGGGTACACAGATACGCAGTATTTT. Its protein is CASAATSGYTDTQYF.

This clonotype was observed a handful of times. The V and J genes are TRBV9 and TRBJ2-7; perhaps TRBD2 as D (6 bases). CDR3 length: 15 amino acids. Trimming left V 0 bases short and J 3 bases short, with 13 bases between. CDR1 is SGDLS, CDR2 YYNGEE, per germline. DNA for the CDR3: TGTGCCAGCAGCGTAGCCGGGGGACGGATCTACGAGCAGTACTTC. Encoded protein: CASSVAGGRIYEQYF.

Only a few counts were recorded for this clonotype. The J gene is TRBJ2-5, the V gene TRBV27, with D unclear. V was trimmed by 0 bases and J by 0 bases, leaving 11 bases between them. CDR3 length equals 16 residues. Per the germline V gene, CDR1 is MNHEY and CDR2 is SMNVEV (reference sequence). This CDR3 reads CASSLSWSNHQETQYF. As DNA, the CDR3 is TGTGCCAGCAGTTTATCGTGGAGTAATCACCAAGAGACCCAGTACTTC.

This clonotype was seen a few times. CDR3 sequence (DNA): TGTGCCAGCAGTCCCCGGACAGGGCCAACTGGATTCTCCTACAATGAGCAGTTCTTC. This sequence encodes CASSPRTGPTGFSYNEQFF. This sequence joins TRBV28 and TRBJ2-1; TRBD1 matches at 8 bases. In germline, CDR1 is MDHEN, CDR2 SYDVKM. This CDR3 spans 19 amino acids. Trimming removed 5 bases from V and 0 bases from J; junction bases left unmatched: 15. The entire variable domain, with the rest obtained from reference TRBV28 and TRBJ2-1, is as follows: DVKVTQSSRYLVKRTGEKVFLECVQDMDHENMFWYRQDPGLGLRLIYFSYDVKMKEKGDIPEGYSVSREKKERFSLILESASTNQTSMYLCASSPRTGPTGFSYNEQFFGPGTRLTVL.

This clonotype was seen more than once but under ten times. The chain is built from TRBV28 and TRBJ1-2, with D tentatively TRBD1 (5 bases). The CDR3 is made up of 13 amino acids. Germline CDR1 is MDHEN and CDR2 is SYDVKM. V gave up 11 bases and J gave up 1 base, with 14 bases separating them. CDR3 DNA: TGTGCCGAGACCTCCAGGGATAACTATGGCTACACCTTC. Protein sequence: CAETSRDNYGYTF.

The chain is built from TRBV4-1 and TRBJ2-2; 7 bases are shared with TRBD1. The CDR3 is 16 amino acids. Germline lookup yields CDR1 MGHRA and CDR2 YSYEKL. V shed 0 bases and J 4 bases; nucleotides not matched to a gene: 5. The CDR3: CASSQEYRGSTGELFF. CDR3 in DNA: TGCGCCAGCAGCCAAGAATACAGGGGAAGCACCGGGGAGCTGTTTTTT.

The chain has TRBV9 and TRBJ2-3, with 11 bases fitting TRBD2. Per the germline V gene, CDR1 is SGDLS and CDR2 is YYNGEE. This CDR3 is 17 amino acids long. The J segment lost 4 bases and the V segment lost 2 bases, leaving 9 bases of the junction unmatched. The CDR3 here is CASSVTIAGGLPDTQYF. CDR3 coding DNA: TGTGCCAGCAGCGTTACTATAGCGGGAGGGCTCCCAGATACGCAGTATTTT.

This clonotype was seen repeatedly, ten times or more. This chain uses TRBV5-1 with TRBJ2-7; D gene unclear. The CDR3 runs to 14 residues. Germline values: CDR1 SGHRS, CDR2 YFSETQ. The ends were cut back, 2 bases at V and 3 bases at J, with 12 bases in the middle. This CDR3 reads CASSLVKGVYEQYF. The CDR3 DNA is TGCGCCAGCAGCTTAGTGAAAGGAGTCTACGAGCAGTACTTC.

In this sample, this clonotype turned up a few times. The V and J genes are TRBV14 and TRBJ1-1, with no clear D. The germline V gene has CDR1 SGHDN and CDR2 FVKESK. This CDR3 region has 15 residues. Trimming removed 0 bases at V and 3 bases at J, with 11 bases between. For the CDR3, the DNA is TGTGCCAGCAGCCAAGATCCGGGTTCCTACACTGAAGCTTTCTTT. Protein sequence: CASSQDPGSYTEAFF.

The chain employs TRBV9 and TRBJ2-1; 12 nucleotides agree with TRBD2. With 3 bases clipped from V and 1 base from J, the junction kept 17 bases outside the gene matches. The CDR3 contains 21 residues. CDR1 is SGDLS, CDR2 YYNGEE, per germline. The CDR3 coding sequence is TGTGCCAGCAGCGACCTCGGGACTAGCGGGCTCCTGGGCAAGTCCTACAATGAGCAGTTCTTC. It specifies CASSDLGTSGLLGKSYNEQFF.

This clonotype was picked up a small number of times. The genes are TRBV4-1 and TRBJ2-2; a possible D gene is TRBD1 (6 bases). Deletions cut 4 bases from V and 5 bases from J, with 8 bases between. This CDR3 spans 13 amino acids. Germline V gene lookup returns CDR1 MGHRA and CDR2 YSYEKL. The DNA of the CDR3 is TGCGCCAGCAGCCCTAGGGGGACCGGGGAGCTGTTTTTT. This gives the protein CASSPRGTGELFF.

The CDR3 here is CSVEGVGGANVLTF. CDR3 sequence (DNA): TGCAGCGTTGAAGGAGTAGGGGGGGCCAACGTCCTGACTTTC. This chain joins TRBV29-1 and TRBJ2-6, with unresolved D. V was shortened by 1 base and J by 4 bases, with 8 bases between the two germline ends. The CDR3 has 14 amino acids. Germline V CDR1 and CDR2: SQVTM, ANQGSEA.

This clonotype was seen a handful of times. The CDR3 bases are TGCAGTGCTAGATTCCGCCCCGGGGGCGATCAGCCCCAGCATTTT. Its protein product is CSARFRPGGDQPQHF. V usage is TRBV20-1 and J usage is TRBJ1-5; maybe TRBD1 (6 bases). Germline values: CDR1 DFQATT, CDR2 SNEGSKA (reference sequence). The CDR3 contains 15 residues. V lost 2 bases and J 5 bases, leaving 16 bases between the germline ends.

The chain links TRBV27 to TRBJ2-2; D is ambiguous. Germline CDR1 reads MNHEY; CDR2 reads SMNVEV (reference sequence). V was cut by 6 bases and J by 0 bases, with 8 bases left in between. CDR3 length: 14 amino acids. CDR3: CASSLTTNTGELFF. The CDR3 DNA reads TGTGCCAGCAGCCTGACCACGAACACCGGGGAGCTGTTTTTT.

This clonotype came up a few times. This sequence joins TRBV4-1 and TRBJ2-7; TRBD1 matches at 9 bases. V gave up 5 bases and J gave up 4 bases; unmatched junction bases: 9. This CDR3 region has 15 residues. Looked up from germline, CDR1 is MGHRA and CDR2 is YSYEKL. The chain's CDR3 is CASSKNRDRVYEQYF. CDR3 DNA sequence: TGCGCCAGCAGCAAGAACCGGGACAGGGTTTACGAGCAGTACTTC.

This clonotype was seen a few times. This rearrangement joins TRBV27 to TRBJ1-4, with D uncertain. The CDR3 length is 13 residues. Per the germline V gene, CDR1 is MNHEY and CDR2 is SMNVEV (reference sequence). V shed 8 bases and J shed 6 bases, with 13 bases lying between them. The CDR3 protein is CASGGEGDEKLFF. CDR3 bases: TGTGCCAGCGGCGGGGAGGGCGATGAAAAACTGTTTTTT.

The J gene is TRBJ2-1, the V gene TRBV28; 9 nucleotides match TRBD1. V shed 2 bases, J shed 10 bases, and the junction held 15 bases outside the gene matches. The CDR3 is 17 residues long. CDR1 and CDR2 (germline): MDHEN, SYDVKM. The CDR3 DNA follows: TGTGCCAGCAGTTTAGCAACAGGGGGCGACTTTCGGGAGGAGCAGTTCTTC. Encoded protein: CASSLATGGDFREEQFF. The whole variable domain, remainder taken from reference TRBV28 and TRBJ2-1, is DVKVTQSSRYLVKRTGEKVFLECVQDMDHENMFWYRQDPGLGLRLIYFSYDVKMKEKGDIPEGYSVSREKKERFSLILESASTNQTSMYLCASSLATGGDFREEQFFGPGTRLTVL.

This clonotype was counted only a few times. V usage is TRBV6-2 or TRBV6-3 and J usage is TRBJ2-2; D uncertain. The CDR3 totals 14 residues. With 0 bases removed from V and 8 bases from J, the gap between germline ends came to 10 bases. In germline, CDR1 is MNHEY, CDR2 SVGEGT. In DNA, the CDR3 is TGTGCCAGCAGTTACTCGGACCTGACTGGGGAGCTGTTTTTT. This sequence encodes CASSYSDLTGELFF.

The chain joins TRBV28 to TRBJ2-5, with 9 bases identical to TRBD1. This CDR3 has 15 residues. Trimming took 6 bases from V and 6 from J; bases not matched to a gene: 11. From germline, CDR1 is MDHEN and CDR2 SYDVKM. In DNA form, the CDR3 reads TGTGCCAGCAGCCTCACCGGGACAGGGATGAAGACCCAGTACTTC. This codes for CASSLTGTGMKTQYF.

This clonotype was observed a handful of times. The rearrangement links TRBV29-1 to TRBJ2-1, with 9 bases lining up with TRBD1. The germline gives CDR1 SQVTM, CDR2 ANQGSEA. V trimming: 3 bases; J trimming: 9 bases; junction bases outside the gene matches: 3. The CDR3 contains 12 residues. DNA of the CDR3: TGCAGCGTTGAGAGGGACAGGGCTGAGCAGTTCTTC. It encodes CSVERDRAEQFF.

V is TRBV4-3 and J is TRBJ1-5, with D hard to call. V was shortened by 0 bases and J by 7 bases, with 13 bases between the two germline ends. CDR1 is LGHNA and CDR2 is YSLEER in the germline V gene. The CDR3 runs 15 residues. CDR3 DNA sequence: TGCGCCAGCAGCCAAGATCGGGGAGATTCGCAGCCCCAGCATTTT. It codes for CASSQDRGDSQPQHF.

The J gene is TRBJ1-1, the V gene TRBV27, with 9 nucleotides matching TRBD1. Germline assignment: CDR1 MNHEY and CDR2 SMNVEV (reference sequence). This CDR3 has 16 amino acids. Losses at the gene ends were 4 bases for V and 3 bases for J; bases not matched to a gene: 9. CDR3 amino acids: CASSSGQGLWDTEAFF. CDR3 in DNA: TGTGCCAGCAGTTCCGGACAGGGGTTATGGGACACTGAAGCTTTCTTT.

This clonotype has a count of ten or more. V is TRBV4-1 and J is TRBJ2-3; TRBD2 is a possible D gene (6 bases). The V and J ends lost 3 bases and 5 bases respectively, with 12 bases between them. Germline values: CDR1 MGHRA, CDR2 YSYEKL. The CDR3 contains 14 residues. Here the CDR3 reads CASSQGLMGDTQYF. In DNA form, the CDR3 reads TGCGCCAGCAGCCAGGGACTGATGGGAGATACGCAGTATTTT.

The rearrangement joins TRBV12-3 or TRBV12-4 to TRBJ1-5, with a possible D match to TRBD1 (6 bases). V was cut by 1 base and J by 5 bases, with 18 bases left in between. The CDR3 sequence is 17 residues long. The CDR3: CASSLGLETGGHQPQHF. The CDR3 bases are TGTGCCAGCAGTTTAGGCCTCGAGACAGGTGGTCATCAGCCCCAGCATTTT.

J is TRBJ1-2 and V is TRBV20-1, with D unresolved. Germline assignment: CDR1 DFQATT and CDR2 SNEGSKA (reference sequence). With 0 bases removed from V and 0 bases from J, the gap between germline ends came to 17 bases. The CDR3 runs 17 residues. CDR3 region: CSARDRPKPQANYGYTF. The CDR3, as DNA: TGCAGTGCTAGAGATCGCCCAAAACCCCAAGCTAACTATGGCTACACCTTC.

This clonotype was observed a few times. V gene TRBV5-5 combines with J gene TRBJ2-2; no firm D call. The CDR3 contains 13 residues. The ends were cut back, 4 bases at V and 4 bases at J, with 8 bases in the middle. The V gene's germline CDR1 is SGHKS and CDR2 YYEKEE (reference sequence). For the CDR3, the DNA is TGTGCCAGCAGCCCAGAGGCCACCGGGGAGCTGTTTTTT. It codes for CASSPEATGELFF.

This clonotype has just a few counts. The chain employs TRBV9 and TRBJ2-1; no clear D. V lost 4 bases and J lost 0, with 11 bases in between. This CDR3 is 15 amino acids long. CDR1 is SGDLS, CDR2 YYNGEE, per germline. Written as DNA, the CDR3 is TGTGCCAGCAGCCCTCTCTCGTCCTCCTACAATGAGCAGTTCTTC. Translating it yields CASSPLSSSYNEQFF.

This clonotype showed up just a few times. This chain uses TRBV7-8 with TRBJ2-1; 7 bases align to TRBD2. Trimming at V came to 3 bases and at J to 4 bases, leaving 9 bases not matched to a gene. This CDR3 has 16 residues. Germline V gene lookup returns CDR1 SGHVS and CDR2 FQNEAQ. The CDR3 region has the DNA TGTGCCAGCAGCTTTTTGGCTAGCGGATTGTACAATGAGCAGTTCTTC. Its protein product is CASSFLASGLYNEQFF.